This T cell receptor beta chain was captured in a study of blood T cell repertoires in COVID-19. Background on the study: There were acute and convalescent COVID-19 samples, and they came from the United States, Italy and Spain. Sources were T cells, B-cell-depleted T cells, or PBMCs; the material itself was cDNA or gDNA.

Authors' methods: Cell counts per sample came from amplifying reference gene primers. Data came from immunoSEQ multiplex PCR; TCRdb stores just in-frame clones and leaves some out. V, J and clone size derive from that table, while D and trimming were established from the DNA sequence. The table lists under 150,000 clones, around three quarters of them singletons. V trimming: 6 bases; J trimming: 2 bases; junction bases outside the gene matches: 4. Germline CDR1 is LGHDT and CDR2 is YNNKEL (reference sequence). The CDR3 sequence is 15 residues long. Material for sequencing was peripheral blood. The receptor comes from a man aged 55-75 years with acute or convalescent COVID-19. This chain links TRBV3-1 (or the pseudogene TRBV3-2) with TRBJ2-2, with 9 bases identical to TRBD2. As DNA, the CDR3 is TGTGCCAGCAGTCCTAGCGGGGTTAACACCGGGGAGCTGTTTTTT. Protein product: CASSPSGVNTGELFF.